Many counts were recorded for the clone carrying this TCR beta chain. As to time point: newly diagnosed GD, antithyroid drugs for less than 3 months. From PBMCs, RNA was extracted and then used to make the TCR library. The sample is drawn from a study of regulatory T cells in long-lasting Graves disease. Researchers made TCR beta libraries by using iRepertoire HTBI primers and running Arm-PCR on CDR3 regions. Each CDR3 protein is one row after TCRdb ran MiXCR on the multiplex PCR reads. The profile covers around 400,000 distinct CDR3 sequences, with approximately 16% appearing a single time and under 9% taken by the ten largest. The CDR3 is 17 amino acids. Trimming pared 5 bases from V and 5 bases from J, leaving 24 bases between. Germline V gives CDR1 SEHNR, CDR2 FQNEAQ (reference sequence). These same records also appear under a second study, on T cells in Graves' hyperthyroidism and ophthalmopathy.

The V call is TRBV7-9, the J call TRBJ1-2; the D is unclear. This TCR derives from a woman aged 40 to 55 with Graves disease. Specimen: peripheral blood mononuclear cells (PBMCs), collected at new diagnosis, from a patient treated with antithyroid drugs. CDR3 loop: CASSPPKDPLSLYGYTF. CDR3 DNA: TGTGCCAGCAGCCCACCAAAGGACCCACTTTCTCTTTATGGCTACACCTTC. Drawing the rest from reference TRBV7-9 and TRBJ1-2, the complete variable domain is DTGVSQNPRHKITKRGQNVTFRCDPISEHNRLYWYRQTLGQGPEFLTYFQNEAQLEKSRLLSDRFSAERPKGSFSTLEIQRTEQGDSAMYLCASSPPKDPLSLYGYTFGSGTRLTVV.